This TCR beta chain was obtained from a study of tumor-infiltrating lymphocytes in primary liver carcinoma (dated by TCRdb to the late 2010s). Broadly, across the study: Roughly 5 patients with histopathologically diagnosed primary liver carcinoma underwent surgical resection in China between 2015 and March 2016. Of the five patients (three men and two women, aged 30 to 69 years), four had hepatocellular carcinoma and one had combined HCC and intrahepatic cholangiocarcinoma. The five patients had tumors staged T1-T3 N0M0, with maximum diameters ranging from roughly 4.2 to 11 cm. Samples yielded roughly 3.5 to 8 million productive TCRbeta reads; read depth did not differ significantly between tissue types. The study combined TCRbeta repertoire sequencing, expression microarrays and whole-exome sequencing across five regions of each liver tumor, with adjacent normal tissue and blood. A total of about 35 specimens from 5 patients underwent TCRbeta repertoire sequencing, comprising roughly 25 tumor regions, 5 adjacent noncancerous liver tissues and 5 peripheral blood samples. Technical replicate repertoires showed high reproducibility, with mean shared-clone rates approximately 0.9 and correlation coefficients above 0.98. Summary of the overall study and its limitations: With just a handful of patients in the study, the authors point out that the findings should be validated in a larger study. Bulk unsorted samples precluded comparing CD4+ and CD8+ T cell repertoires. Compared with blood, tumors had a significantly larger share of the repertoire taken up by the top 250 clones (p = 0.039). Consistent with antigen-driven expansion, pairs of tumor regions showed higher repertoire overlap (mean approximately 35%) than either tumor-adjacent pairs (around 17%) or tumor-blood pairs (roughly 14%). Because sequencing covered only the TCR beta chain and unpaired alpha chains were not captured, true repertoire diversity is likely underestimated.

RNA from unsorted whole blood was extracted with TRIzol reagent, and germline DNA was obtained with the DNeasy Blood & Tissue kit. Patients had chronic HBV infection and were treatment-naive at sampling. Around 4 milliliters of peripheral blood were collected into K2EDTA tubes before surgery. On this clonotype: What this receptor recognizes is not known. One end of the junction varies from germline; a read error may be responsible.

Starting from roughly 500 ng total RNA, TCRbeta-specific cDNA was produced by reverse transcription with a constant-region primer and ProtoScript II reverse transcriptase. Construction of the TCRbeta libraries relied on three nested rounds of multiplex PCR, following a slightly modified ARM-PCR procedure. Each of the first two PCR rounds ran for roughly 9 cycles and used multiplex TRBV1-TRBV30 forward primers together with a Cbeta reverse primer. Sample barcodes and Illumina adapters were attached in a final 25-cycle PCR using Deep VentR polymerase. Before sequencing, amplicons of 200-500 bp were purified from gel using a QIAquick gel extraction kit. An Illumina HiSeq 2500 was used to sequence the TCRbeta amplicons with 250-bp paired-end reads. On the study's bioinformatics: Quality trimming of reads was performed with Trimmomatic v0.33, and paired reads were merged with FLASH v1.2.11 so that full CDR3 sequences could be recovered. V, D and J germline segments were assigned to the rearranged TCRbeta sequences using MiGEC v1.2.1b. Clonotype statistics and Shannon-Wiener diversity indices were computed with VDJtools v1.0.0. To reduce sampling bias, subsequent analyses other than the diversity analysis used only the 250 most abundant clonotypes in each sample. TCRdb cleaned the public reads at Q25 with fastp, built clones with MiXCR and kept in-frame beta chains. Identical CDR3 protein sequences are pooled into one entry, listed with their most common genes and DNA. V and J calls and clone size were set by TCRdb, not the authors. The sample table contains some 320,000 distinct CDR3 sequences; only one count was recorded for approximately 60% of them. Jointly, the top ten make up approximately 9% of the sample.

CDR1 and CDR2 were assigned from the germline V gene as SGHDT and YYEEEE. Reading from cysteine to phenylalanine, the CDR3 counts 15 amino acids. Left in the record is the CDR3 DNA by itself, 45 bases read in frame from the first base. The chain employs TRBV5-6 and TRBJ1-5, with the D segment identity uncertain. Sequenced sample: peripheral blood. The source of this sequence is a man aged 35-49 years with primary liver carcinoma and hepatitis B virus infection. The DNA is TGTGCCAGCAGCTTGCTTCTAGACGGCAATCAGTCCCAGCATTTT. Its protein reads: CASSLLLDGNQSQHF.